Below, 22 T cell receptor beta chains from the same sample are listed, as sequenced in a study of shared clonotypes between healthy human individuals. Positively selected for CCR7, the CD45RO-negative cells used as naive CD8 cells excluded terminally differentiated effector memory CD45RA+ cells. The table came from immunoSEQ multiplex PCR; TCRdb's copy has only in-frame clones and leaves some out. The table includes some 800,000 clones, about 92% detected once. The sample taken for sequencing was naive CD8+ T cells sorted from blood. These receptors all stem from a man younger than 45 in good health.

This sequence joins TRBV30 and TRBJ2-5; 11 nucleotides agree with TRBD2. Germline CDR1 GTSNPN, CDR2 SVGIG (reference sequence). The CDR3 sequence is 15 residues long. After removal of 3 bases from V and 2 bases from J, the junction contained 5 bases not matched to a gene. The CDR3: CAWRDLAGGQETQYF. CDR3 DNA sequence: TGTGCCTGGAGGGACCTAGCGGGAGGTCAAGAGACCCAGTACTTC.

V is TRBV5-1 and J is TRBJ2-1; TRBD2 aligns across 13 bases. Germline CDR1 is SGHRS and CDR2 is YFSETQ. The CDR3 totals 16 residues. The junction had 6 bases not matched to a gene; V was cut back by 2 bases and J by 7 bases. For the CDR3, the DNA is TGCGCCAGCAGCTTAGTAACTAGCGGGAGGGATAATGAGCAGTTCTTC. Its translation: CASSLVTSGRDNEQFF. The complete variable domain, with remaining parts taken from reference TRBV5-1 and TRBJ2-1, reads KAGVTQTPRYLIKTRGQQVTLSCSPISGHRSVSWYQQTPGQGLQFLFEYFSETQRNKGNFPGRFSGRQFSNSRSEMNVSTLELGDSALYLCASSLVTSGRDNEQFFGPGTRLTVL.

This clone has just one count. This chain connects TRBV15 to TRBJ2-7, with a possible D match to TRBD1 (6 bases). This CDR3 spans 15 amino acids. V lost 5 bases to trimming and J lost 5 bases, with 19 bases between them. CDR1 is LNHNV, CDR2 YYDKDF, per germline (reference sequence). CDR3 nucleotide sequence: TGTGCCACCAGCCCCACCCCCAGGGGTTCCCACGAGCAGTACTTC. Translating it yields CATSPTPRGSHEQYF. Full variable domain (outside the CDR3, taken from reference TRBV15 and TRBJ2-7): DAMVIQNPRYQVTQFGKPVTLSCSQTLNHNVMYWYQQKSSQAPKLLFHYYDKDFNNEADTPDNFQSRRPNTSFCFLDIRSPGLGDTAMYLCATSPTPRGSHEQYFGPGTRLTVT.

The chain is built from TRBV27 and TRBJ2-3, with D possibly matching TRBD2 (6 bases). Germline loops: CDR1 MNHEY, CDR2 SMNVEV (reference sequence). The CDR3 covers 14 residues. V shed 3 bases and J shed 5 bases, with 12 bases lying between them. For the CDR3, the DNA is TGTGCCAGCAGTTTTAAACGGGAGCAAGATACGCAGTATTTT. It yields the protein CASSFKREQDTQYF.

The chain joins TRBV4-3 to TRBJ2-1, with 9 bases matching TRBD2. The CDR3 has 20 amino acids. V shed 2 bases and J 5 bases; nucleotides not matched to a gene: 19. Germline-derived CDR1 and CDR2 are LGHNA and YSLEER. CDR3 protein: CASSQLVGSGRFVGDNEQFF. The CDR3 coding sequence is TGCGCCAGCAGCCAACTCGTCGGTAGCGGGAGATTCGTAGGGGACAATGAGCAGTTCTTC.

This chain connects TRBV6-1 to TRBJ1-2; D may be TRBD1 (5 bases). The CDR3 totals 16 residues. Trimming shortened V by 2 bases and J by 0 bases, and 13 bases separated the two germline ends. The germline V gene encodes CDR1 MNHNS and CDR2 SASEGT. CDR3 DNA: TGTGCCAGCAGTGAATTTGACAGAGCCTCTAACTATGGCTACACCTTC. It is translated as CASSEFDRASNYGYTF.

The rearrangement joins TRBV7-9 to TRBJ2-7; D unresolved. Germline assignment: CDR1 SEHNR and CDR2 FQNEAQ (reference sequence). V was shortened by 0 bases and J by 2 bases, with 11 bases between the two germline ends. This CDR3 is 15 amino acids long. The CDR3 nucleotides are TGTGCCAGCAGCTTAGCCGAAACAGCCACCTACGAGCAGTACTTC. Its translation is CASSLAETATYEQYF.

This clone has only a few counts. The chain combines TRBV25-1 with TRBJ2-1, with D uncertain. The CDR3 has 13 amino acids. The V gene's germline CDR1 is MGHDK and CDR2 SYGVNS. The V gene lost 3 bases and the J gene lost 3 bases, with 6 bases spanning the gap. DNA of the CDR3: TGTGCCAGCAGTGACAGTCTCTACAATGAGCAGTTCTTC. Its translation: CASSDSLYNEQFF.

This clone was seen only once. J is TRBJ2-5 and V is TRBV27; 11 bases are a match to TRBD2. Looked up from germline, CDR1 is MNHEY and CDR2 is SMNVEV (reference sequence). J gave up 1 base and V 6 bases, and 4 bases lay outside the gene matches. The CDR3 covers 15 residues. The CDR3 is CASRGLAETQETQYF. The CDR3 bases are TGTGCCAGCAGGGGACTAGCGGAGACCCAAGAGACCCAGTACTTC.

This clone was observed a few times. The CDR3 DNA reads TGTGCCAGCAGCTTAGTTAACGCGGGTTACAATGAGCAGTTCTTC. Translation: CASSLVNAGYNEQFF. The chain uses TRBV7-3 and TRBJ2-1; weak D call: TRBD2 (5 bases). V lost 2 bases and J 4 bases, leaving 12 bases between the germline ends. The CDR3 totals 15 residues. Germline CDR1 SGHTA, CDR2 FQGTGA.

J is TRBJ1-5 and V is TRBV6-1; 7 bases match TRBD1. Germline V gene lookup returns CDR1 MNHNS and CDR2 SASEGT. V was clipped by 6 bases and J by 1 base; unmatched bases: 3. The CDR3 is 14 amino acids. This CDR3 reads CASRTGFSNQPQHF. The CDR3 nucleotides read TGTGCCAGCAGGACAGGGTTCAGCAATCAGCCCCAGCATTTT.

The J gene is TRBJ2-2, the V gene TRBV10-1; TRBD2 is a possible D gene (5 bases). V was trimmed by 0 bases and J by 0 bases, leaving 11 bases between them. The CDR3 spans 17 residues. Germline CDR1 and CDR2: WNHNN and SYGVQD (reference sequence). The CDR3 DNA follows: TGCGCCAGCAGTGAGTCGACTACCATGTCGAACACCGGGGAGCTGTTTTTT. It is translated as CASSESTTMSNTGELFF.

CDR3 protein: CASSKTRGYGDEQFF. CDR3 nucleotides: TGCGCCAGCAGCAAGACTAGGGGGTACGGCGATGAGCAGTTCTTC. The chain combines TRBV5-1 with TRBJ2-1; D tentatively reads TRBD1 or TRBD2 (6 bases each). CDR3 length: 15 amino acids. Germline V lookup: CDR1 SGHRS, CDR2 YFSETQ. Trimming removed 4 bases at V and 8 bases at J, with 19 bases between.

The chain combines TRBV5-6 with TRBJ1-2; D may be TRBD1 (5 bases). The CDR3 spans 15 residues. Per the germline V gene, CDR1 is SGHDT and CDR2 is YYEEEE. V was trimmed by 4 bases and J by 0 bases, leaving 13 bases between them. The CDR3 DNA is TGTGCCAGCAGCATATGGGGGTCTCCTAACTATGGCTACACCTTC. Amino acids: CASSIWGSPNYGYTF.

This clone was counted only a few times. CDR3 DNA sequence: TGTGCCAGCTCGGGCGGCTTATTGGTAGATACGCAGTATTTT. This sequence encodes CASSGGLLVDTQYF. The chain recombines TRBV18 with TRBJ2-3; D gene ambiguous. Deletions cut 6 bases from V and 5 bases from J, with 15 bases between. This CDR3 spans 14 amino acids. The germline V gene has CDR1 KGHSH and CDR2 LQKENI.

The V gene is TRBV28, the J gene TRBJ2-3, with D perhaps TRBD1 (5 bases). CDR3 length equals 11 residues. Between the trimmed V and J ends, which lost 7 bases and 6 bases, there was a span of 8 bases. Germline values: CDR1 MDHEN, CDR2 SYDVKM. The CDR3 DNA reads TGTGCCAGCACTAAGGGGGATACGCAGTATTTT. As protein: CASTKGDTQYF.

The count of this clone is one. J is TRBJ1-2 and V is TRBV4-3, with TRBD1 matching over 8 bases. Germline V CDR1 and CDR2: LGHNA, YSLEER. V trimming: 5 bases; J trimming: 8 bases; junction bases outside the gene matches: 13. This CDR3 comprises 15 residues. CDR3 coding DNA: TGCGCCAGCAGCTCCGCTATGAGGGGACAGGACGGCTACACCTTC. Amino acid sequence: CASSSAMRGQDGYTF.

V gene TRBV9 combines with J gene TRBJ2-3, with 7 positions matching TRBD2. The CDR3 contains 14 residues. Germline CDR1 SGDLS, CDR2 YYNGEE. V dropped 3 bases and J dropped 6; count of bases not matched to a gene: 7. For the CDR3, the DNA is TGTGCCAGCAGCGCCCAGCGGGAAGAGGATACGCAGTATTTT. Translating gives CASSAQREEDTQYF.

V gene TRBV6-5 combines with J gene TRBJ2-7; D is unclear. Germline loops: CDR1 MNHEY, CDR2 SVGAGI. The V and J ends lost 2 bases and 0 bases respectively, with 2 bases between them. This CDR3 is built from 12 residues. DNA of the CDR3: TGTGCCAGCAGTTACAACTCCTACGAGCAGTACTTC. Translated: CASSYNSYEQYF.

The V and J genes are TRBV28 and TRBJ1-5; tentative D call: TRBD1 (6 bases). Trimming left V 3 bases short and J 1 base short, with 19 bases between. This CDR3 comprises 18 residues. Germline V lookup: CDR1 MDHEN, CDR2 SYDVKM. The CDR3 nucleotides are TGTGCCAGCAGTTTCCCCTCCCTGGGGGGCAGCAGCAATCAGCCCCAGCATTTT. Protein product: CASSFPSLGGSSNQPQHF.

This clone was found once. This chain connects TRBV27 to TRBJ2-3, with TRBD2 as a possible D gene (6 bases). The CDR3 extends over 13 amino acids. The germline CDR1 and CDR2 sequences are MNHEY and SMNVEV (reference sequence). Trimming left V 8 bases short and J 2 bases short, with 11 bases between. CDR3 bases: TGTGCCAGCGCATTAGCGGTCACAGATACGCAGTATTTT. Protein sequence: CASALAVTDTQYF.

The rearrangement joins TRBV27 to TRBJ1-5, with D possibly being TRBD1 (5 bases). Trimming removed 4 bases from V and 2 bases from J, with 12 bases in between. There are 15 residues in the CDR3. Per the germline V gene, CDR1 is MNHEY and CDR2 is SMNVEV (reference sequence). CDR3 sequence reads: CASSYDRGGNQPQHF. The CDR3 nucleotides are TGTGCCAGCAGTTACGATAGGGGTGGCAATCAGCCCCAGCATTTT.